This TCR beta chain was profiled in a study of T cells in Graves' hyperthyroidism and ophthalmopathy. The study enrolled patients aged 18 to 65 with newly diagnosed hyperthyroidism of under 2 months' duration. Patients with uncontrolled infections, other autoimmune diseases, pregnancy or lactation were excluded. This clonotype was recorded many times. Its target is not known. Study-wide points: Blood shared most expanded thyroid clonotypes above 0.001. The authors' 13 V-J model separated ophthalmopathy from stable hyperthyroidism.

The investigators amplified TCR beta CDR3 regions from RNA transcripts. HTBI primers were employed in a first-round RT-PCR of the TCR CDR3. Using its own MiXCR run on the multiplex PCR reads, TCRdb lists one record per CDR3 protein. The profile shows 530,000 or so distinct CDR3 sequences, 46% of them singletons. Germline CDR1 is LNHDA and CDR2 is SQIVND (reference sequence). The CDR3 runs to 13 residues. Trimming pared 3 bases from V and 9 bases from J, leaving 12 bases between. The sequence came from a woman aged 18-29 years with Graves' hyperthyroidism. The sequenced sample was peripheral blood or thyroid tissue (not recorded which). The chain employs TRBV19 and TRBJ1-3; no reliable D call. CDR3 sequence reads: CASSINPGGTIYF. The CDR3 DNA reads TGTGCCAGTAGTATCAACCCTGGAGGCACCATATATTTT.